This TCR beta chain emerged from a study of T cells in Graves' hyperthyroidism and ophthalmopathy. The wider study: Staff took peripheral blood when the initial diagnosis was made, before any treatment began.

Absent ophthalmopathy progression within 18 months defined stable Graves' hyperthyroidism. Diagnosis rested on symptoms, serum thyroxine and TRAb, thyroid ultrasound, and orbital computed tomography. Germline lookup yields CDR1 MDHEN and CDR2 SYDVKM. CDR3 length: 15 residues. V trimming: 6 bases; J trimming: 4 bases; junction bases outside the gene matches: 8. This clonotype was counted at least ten times. Amplification of TCR beta CDR3 regions was performed using RNA transcripts as template. Initially, a first-round RT-PCR of the TCR CDR3 employed the HTBI primer set. TCRdb reprocessed the multiplex PCR reads via MiXCR and lists one record per CDR3 protein. In the table there are a few hundred thousand distinct CDR3 sequences, approximately 15% of which are singletons.

The origin of this receptor is a woman aged 30 to 39 with Graves' hyperthyroidism. This chain uses TRBV28 with TRBJ1-1; 10 bases line up with TRBD1. Sequencing was done on a sample of blood. The CDR3, as DNA: TGTGCCAGCAGGGGCGACAGGGGGCAAATCACTGAAGCTTTCTTT. Encoded protein: CASRGDRGQITEAFF.